These 27 T cell receptor beta chains came from one sample sequenced in a study of cytomegalovirus exposure and HLA in healthy donors (dated by TCRdb to about 2017). Library preparation was by the immunoSEQ multiplex PCR assay. For the multiplex PCR, a mixture combining 60 forward primers for TCR Vbeta segments and 13 reverse primers for TCR Jbeta segments was used. Here the immuneACCESS table is served through TCRdb, limited to in-frame sequences with V and J called. Missing clones are a known gap in these copies; in checked studies unresolved V genes cover under half, and the rest lacks a known reason. Recorded for this sample are 70,000 to 95,000 clones; around 76% of them occurred a single time. The leading ten clones occupy 10% of the sample. Source material: PBMCs. These receptors all come from a man younger than 45 in good health and CMV-seropositive.

V is TRBV11-3 and J is TRBJ2-7; maybe TRBD1 (7 bases). CDR1 SGHNT and CDR2 YENEEA come from the germline V gene. The CDR3 has 14 residues. With 5 bases removed from V and 2 bases from J, the gap between germline ends came to 13 bases. CDR3 protein: CASSEGGGAYEQYF. The CDR3 DNA sequence: TGTGCCAGCAGCGAAGGGGGCGGGGCCTACGAGCAGTACTTC.

As regards this clone: Because it lacks the conserved phenylalanine or tryptophan at the end, this CDR3 is likely a read error. J is TRBJ1-5 and V is TRBV27, with 9 bases fitting TRBD1. J gave up 6 bases and V 8 bases, and 11 bases lay outside the gene matches. Germline V CDR1 and CDR2: MNHEY, SMNVEV (reference sequence). The length of the CDR3 is 15 residues. The CDR3 DNA reads TGTGCCAGCGGCCCACAGGGGGCCGAGGGTCAGCCCCAGCATCTT. Protein sequence: CASGPQGAEGQPQHL.

J is TRBJ2-4 and V is TRBV5-1; tentatively, D is TRBD2 (6 bases). The CDR3 totals 16 residues. The germline V and J ends were trimmed by 0 bases and 3 bases, with 13 bases remaining between them. The germline V gene encodes CDR1 SGHRS and CDR2 YFSETQ. The CDR3 nucleotides are TGCGCCAGCAGCTTGGATGGCGGGGTGGTCAAAAACATTCAGTACTTC. Translation gives CASSLDGGVVKNIQYF.

The chain couples TRBV10-2 to TRBJ2-2; 8 positions match TRBD2. V dropped 8 bases and J dropped 6; count of bases not matched to a gene: 8. The CDR3 has 14 amino acids. In germline, CDR1 is WSHSY, CDR2 SAAADI. CDR3 DNA: TGCGCCAGCTATGTCGGGGGGGCTTCCGGGGAGCTGTTTTTT. This encodes CASYVGGASGELFF.

The chain has TRBV2 and TRBJ1-1; maybe TRBD1 (6 bases). There are 15 residues in the CDR3. Trimming removed 5 bases from V and 5 bases from J, with 18 bases in between. Germline values: CDR1 SNHLY, CDR2 FYNNEI. The CDR3, as DNA: TGTGCCAGCAGTCAGGGGCCCAACTTGGGGACTGAAGCTTTCTTT. Its translation: CASSQGPNLGTEAFF.

The sample holds a few counts of this clone. The gene calls are TRBV4-1 and TRBJ1-5; tentatively, D is TRBD1 (6 bases). V gave up 3 bases and J gave up 6 bases, with 21 bases separating them. Germline-derived CDR1 and CDR2 are MGHRA and YSYEKL. This CDR3 is built from 17 residues. DNA of the CDR3: TGCGCCAGCAGCCACGGGCCCGCCCGCGGGGGCGTTCAGCCCCAGCATTTT. It translates to CASSHGPARGGVQPQHF.

The gene calls are TRBV7-3 and TRBJ2-1; 9 bases map to TRBD1. Trimming at V came to 5 bases and at J to 10 bases, leaving 9 bases not matched to a gene. Per the germline V gene, CDR1 is SGHTA and CDR2 is FQGTGA. CDR3 length: 14 residues. The CDR3 region has the DNA TGTGCCAGCAGCCCCGGACAGGGGAGCAGCGAGCAGTTCTTC. Residues: CASSPGQGSSEQFF.

The DNA of the CDR3 is TGTGCCAGCAGCGACACGCAGGGGGCGAACCGCAATGAGCAGTTCTTC. It encodes CASSDTQGANRNEQFF. The V gene is TRBV14, the J gene TRBJ2-1, with 8 positions matching TRBD1. The CDR3 is 16 amino acids. CDR1 and CDR2 from the germline V gene are SGHDN and FVKESK. Trimming cost V 5 bases and J 6 bases; bases outside gene matches: 12.

The chain joins TRBV27 to TRBJ2-3; 12 bases are shared with TRBD2. Looked up from germline, CDR1 is MNHEY and CDR2 is SMNVEV (reference sequence). V shed 5 bases, J shed 2 bases, and the junction held 2 bases outside the gene matches. The CDR3 is made up of 15 amino acids. The CDR3 nucleotides are TGTGCCAGCAGTAGACTAGCGGGGGCCACAGATACGCAGTATTTT. Protein: CASSRLAGATDTQYF.

This clone was observed once. V usage is TRBV19 and J usage is TRBJ1-2, with TRBD1 matching over 7 bases. The junction had 6 bases not matched to a gene; V was cut back by 3 bases and J by 2 bases. This CDR3 region has 15 residues. CDR1 and CDR2 (germline): LNHDA, SQIVND (reference sequence). CDR3 DNA sequence: TGTGCCAGTAGTATGAGAGGGACAGACAACTATGGCTACACCTTC. Translation gives CASSMRGTDNYGYTF.

The chain couples TRBV4-3 to TRBJ1-2; D gene unclear. CDR3 length equals 16 residues. CDR1 is LGHNA, CDR2 YSLEER, per germline. V lost 0 bases to trimming and J lost 0 bases, with 11 bases between them. For the CDR3, the DNA is TGCGCCAGCAGCCAAGACCTACTGAATACTAACTATGGCTACACCTTC. Amino acids: CASSQDLLNTNYGYTF.

The chain has TRBV4-1 and TRBJ2-4; the match to TRBD1 covers 9 bases. The junction had 13 bases not matched to a gene; V was cut back by 3 bases and J by 1 base. Germline V gene lookup returns CDR1 MGHRA and CDR2 YSYEKL. CDR3 length: 19 residues. DNA of the CDR3: TGCGCCAGCAGCCAGCTCCCGGGACAGGGTCGTCAGGCCAAAAACATTCAGTACTTC. Its protein is CASSQLPGQGRQAKNIQYF.

The chain has TRBV27 and TRBJ1-5, with a possible D match to TRBD1 (6 bases). Trimming removed 6 bases from V and 10 bases from J, with 22 bases in between. Germline CDR1 is MNHEY and CDR2 is SMNVEV (reference sequence). The CDR3 runs to 15 residues. In DNA, the CDR3 is TGTGCCAGCAGCCGGACAGCCAACACAGTGACTCCCCAGCATTTT. Protein product: CASSRTANTVTPQHF.

DNA of the CDR3: TGTGCCAGTAGTCCCCCAGGGGGTGAAAAACTGTTTTTT. Protein: CASSPPGGEKLFF. The V and J genes are TRBV19 and TRBJ1-4, with 7 nucleotides matching TRBD1. This CDR3 is 13 amino acids long. The V and J ends lost 5 bases and 7 bases, in that order; junction bases with no gene match: 4. Germline-derived CDR1 and CDR2 are LNHDA and SQIVND (reference sequence).

This clone was counted between two and nine times. V usage is TRBV2 and J usage is TRBJ1-1, with 10 bases identical to TRBD1. The junction had 7 bases not matched to a gene; V was cut back by 6 bases and J by 3 bases. The CDR3 totals 15 residues. Germline lookup yields CDR1 SNHLY and CDR2 FYNNEI. CDR3 coding DNA: TGTGCCAGCAGGAACGACAGGGGGCGGGACACTGAAGCTTTCTTT. It specifies CASRNDRGRDTEAFF.

The J gene is TRBJ2-7, the V gene TRBV7-2; TRBD2 matches 7 bases. The CDR3 runs to 12 residues. With 11 bases clipped from V and 7 bases from J, the junction kept 11 bases outside the gene matches. Germline values: CDR1 SGHTA, CDR2 FQGNSA. Here the CDR3 reads CASGLPPGEQYF. The CDR3 DNA follows: TGTGCCTCGGGACTACCCCCTGGGGAGCAGTACTTC.

This clone was seen just once. The V call is TRBV6-1, the J call TRBJ1-6; D might be TRBD1 (5 bases). Trimming removed 8 bases at V and 7 bases at J, with 9 bases between. The CDR3 has 12 amino acids. Germline V gene lookup returns CDR1 MNHNS and CDR2 SASEGT. CDR3 residues: CASGRANSPLHF. The CDR3 nucleotides read TGTGCCAGCGGCAGGGCAAATTCACCCCTCCACTTT.

V is TRBV7-8 and J is TRBJ1-1; 8 bases align to TRBD1. V was pared by 4 bases and J by 1 base, with 5 bases of the junction left unmatched. In germline, CDR1 is SGHVS, CDR2 FQNEAQ. This CDR3 comprises 15 residues. The CDR3 protein is CASSWRDRGNTEAFF. CDR3 nucleotides: TGTGCCAGCAGCTGGCGTGACAGGGGGAACACTGAAGCTTTCTTT.

V and J are TRBV27 and TRBJ2-5; TRBD1 matches at 8 bases. The CDR3 length is 15 residues. V was pared by 5 bases and J by 2 bases, with 7 bases of the junction left unmatched. Germline V gives CDR1 MNHEY, CDR2 SMNVEV (reference sequence). CDR3 sequence: CASSTRQGRQETQYF. CDR3 bases: TGTGCCAGCAGTACACGACAGGGGAGGCAAGAGACCCAGTACTTC.

The V call is TRBV16, the J call TRBJ2-1, with 7 positions matching TRBD1. Germline values: CDR1 KGHSY, CDR2 FQNENV. This CDR3 comprises 14 residues. After removal of 4 bases from V and 3 bases from J, the junction contained 3 bases not matched to a gene. The CDR3 is CASSPRTGYNEQFF. The CDR3 bases are TGTGCCAGCAGCCCCAGGACAGGCTACAATGAGCAGTTCTTC.

The chain carries TRBV30 and TRBJ1-4, with D maybe TRBD1 (6 bases). The germline V gene has CDR1 GTSNPN and CDR2 SVGIG (reference sequence). The length of the CDR3 is 14 residues. V shed 5 bases and J shed 5 bases, with 15 bases lying between them. In DNA form, the CDR3 reads TGTGCCTGGTCTAAAGGACAGCTAAATGAAAAACTGTTTTTT. Amino acid sequence: CAWSKGQLNEKLFF.

This rearrangement joins TRBV11-3 to TRBJ2-1; D perhaps matches TRBD1 (5 bases). Germline CDR1 is SGHNT and CDR2 is YENEEA. The CDR3 runs to 14 residues. V was pared by 5 bases and J by 3 bases, with 11 bases between. DNA for the CDR3: TGTGCCAGCAGCCCCACAGGCGACTACAATGAGCAGTTCTTC. Encoded protein: CASSPTGDYNEQFF.

This clone was seen a single time. V gene TRBV7-2 combines with J gene TRBJ2-3; 8 nucleotides match TRBD1. V shed 2 bases, J shed 2 bases, and the junction held 6 bases outside the gene matches. CDR1 and CDR2 (germline): SGHTA, FQGNSA. CDR3 size: 16 residues. CDR3 protein: CASSLQGQGTTDTQYF. CDR3 nucleotide sequence: TGTGCCAGCAGCTTACAAGGACAGGGTACCACAGATACGCAGTATTTT.

This rearrangement joins TRBV2 to TRBJ1-6; 8 positions match TRBD1. V lost 5 bases to trimming and J lost 8 bases; unmatched junction nucleotides: 8. Germline V gives CDR1 SNHLY, CDR2 FYNNEI. This CDR3 is built from 15 residues. The CDR3 sequence is CASSPRAGGHSPLHF. CDR3 DNA: TGTGCCAGCAGTCCCAGGGCAGGGGGCCATTCACCCCTCCACTTT.

The chain recombines TRBV7-2 with TRBJ2-7; 7 nucleotides line up with TRBD1. Germline values: CDR1 SGHTA, CDR2 FQGNSA. The CDR3 is 13 residues long. The V and J ends lost 4 bases and 4 bases, in that order; junction bases with no gene match: 4. DNA for the CDR3: TGTGCCAGCAGCTCACAGGGGTGGTACGAGCAGTACTTC. It yields the protein CASSSQGWYEQYF.

The chain links TRBV10-3 to TRBJ1-1; maybe TRBD1 (6 bases). Germline V gene data show CDR1 as ENHRY and CDR2 as SYGVKD. Trimming stripped 6 bases from V and 2 bases from J, with 10 bases between. This CDR3 has 13 residues. The CDR3 DNA reads as TGTGCCATCAGGCTACAGGGTAACACTGAAGCTTTCTTT. This translates into CAIRLQGNTEAFF.

The genes are TRBV5-1 and TRBJ2-3; maybe TRBD1 (6 bases). The germline V gene has CDR1 SGHRS and CDR2 YFSETQ. CDR3 length equals 14 residues. The ends were cut back, 0 bases at V and 5 bases at J, with 10 bases in the middle. CDR3: CASSLGGPEDTQYF. The CDR3 DNA reads as TGCGCCAGCAGCTTGGGGGGGCCGGAAGATACGCAGTATTTT. The full variable domain, completed using reference TRBV5-1 and TRBJ2-3, is KAGVTQTPRYLIKTRGQQVTLSCSPISGHRSVSWYQQTPGQGLQFLFEYFSETQRNKGNFPGRFSGRQFSNSRSEMNVSTLELGDSALYLCASSLGGPEDTQYFGPGTRLTVL.